The 8 T cell receptor beta chains reported below all come from one sample, sequenced in a study of molecular identifiers for immune sequencing clone quantification (dated by TCRdb to about 2018). Receptor libraries were prepared by PCR. The sequencer was a NextSeq 500. TCRdb reprocessing: public reads trimmed at Q25 with fastp, clones called with MiXCR, in-frame beta chains kept. Every distinct CDR3 protein forms one entry, paired with its most common genes and DNA. The sample data list some 590,000 distinct CDR3 sequences, and approximately 24% of these were observed just once. The ten largest clones represent about 0.81% of the sample. The sequencing input was naive CD8+ T cells from blood, with Jurkat cell RNA spiked in. The cell subset or site label on this specimen signifies: FACS-sorted CD8+CD4-CCR7+CD45RA+ naive T cells. The receptors come from a human donor in good health. Some libraries in this study had Jurkat cell RNA spiked in.

This clonotype was seen more than once but under ten times. V gene TRBV19 combines with J gene TRBJ2-3, with D perhaps matching TRBD2 (6 bases). In germline, CDR1 is LNHDA, CDR2 SQIVND (reference sequence). The CDR3 extends over 16 amino acids. V was cut by 2 bases and J by 2 bases, with 14 bases left in between. The CDR3: CASSITPGTYTDTQYF. The CDR3, as DNA: TGTGCCAGTAGTATAACCCCAGGGACTTACACAGATACGCAGTATTTT.

This clonotype was seen at least ten times. The rearrangement links TRBV3-1 to TRBJ2-3; 9 bases map to TRBD2. The trim removed 3 bases at V and 2 bases at J, leaving 9 bases unmatched. The CDR3 has 17 amino acids. CDR1 and CDR2 (germline): LGHDT, YNNKEL (reference sequence). CDR3 nucleotide sequence: TGTGCCAGCAGCCATGTAAGCGGGGGGCCGATCACAGATACGCAGTATTTT. Amino acids: CASSHVSGGPITDTQYF.

V gene TRBV12-3 or TRBV12-4 combines with J gene TRBJ2-7; weak D call: TRBD1 (6 bases). This CDR3 region has 14 residues. The ends were cut back, 8 bases at V and 0 bases at J, with 14 bases in the middle. The CDR3 spells CASCRGGFSYEQYF. CDR3 nucleotides: TGTGCCAGCTGCAGGGGTGGGTTCTCCTACGAGCAGTACTTC.

This clonotype was observed at least ten times. The rearrangement joins TRBV12-3 or TRBV12-4 to TRBJ2-1; D is tentatively TRBD1 or TRBD2 (6 bases each). The CDR3 loop spans 13 amino acids. V gave up 10 bases and J gave up 9 bases, with 19 bases separating them. CDR3 residues: CATIKPGEAEQFF. The CDR3 DNA sequence: TGTGCCACCATTAAGCCAGGGGAGGCTGAGCAGTTCTTC.

The table lists this clonotype with a few counts. The chain carries TRBV19 and TRBJ1-1; no clear D. The ends were cut back, 0 bases at V and 8 bases at J, with 10 bases in the middle. Germline values: CDR1 LNHDA, CDR2 SQIVND (reference sequence). The CDR3 length is 13 residues. The CDR3 loop reads CASSIDEADEAFF. The CDR3 DNA sequence: TGTGCCAGTAGTATAGATGAGGCCGACGAAGCTTTCTTT.

Concerning this clonotype: This may arise from a read error, as a much more abundant clone is one base away. The V call is TRBV28, the J call TRBJ2-2; D is ambiguous. The CDR3 extends over 14 amino acids. From germline, CDR1 is MDHEN and CDR2 SYDVKM. The CDR3 DNA follows: TGTGCCAGCAGTCGAAAGATGAACACCCGGGAGCTGTTTTTT. Its translation is CASSRKMNTRELFF.

A word on this clonotype: A far larger clone lies a single base away; this is likely a read error. The chain couples TRBV7-9 to TRBJ1-5; D gene uncertain. In germline, CDR1 is SEHNR, CDR2 FQNEAQ (reference sequence). The CDR3 is 12 amino acids. The CDR3, as DNA: TGTGCCAGCGGCTTACCGAATCAGCCCCAGCATTTT. This gives the protein CASGLPNQPQHF. Based on the CDR3 plus reference TRBV7-9 and TRBJ1-5, the full variable domain is DTGVSQNPRHKITKRGQNVTFRCDPISEHNRLYWYRQTLGQGPEFLTYFQNEAQLEKSRLLSDRFSAERPKGSFSTLEIQRTEQGDSAMYLCASGLPNQPQHFGDGTRLSIL.

This clonotype was detected many times. The chain has TRBV9 and TRBJ2-3; 14 positions match TRBD2. Germline CDR1 reads SGDLS; CDR2 reads YYNGEE. Unmatched junction bases numbered 13, after V lost 4 bases and J lost 6 bases. The CDR3 is made up of 18 amino acids. The CDR3 reads CASSPEPGLAGGRDTQYF. The CDR3 DNA follows: TGTGCCAGCAGCCCCGAACCCGGACTAGCGGGAGGTCGGGATACGCAGTATTTT.